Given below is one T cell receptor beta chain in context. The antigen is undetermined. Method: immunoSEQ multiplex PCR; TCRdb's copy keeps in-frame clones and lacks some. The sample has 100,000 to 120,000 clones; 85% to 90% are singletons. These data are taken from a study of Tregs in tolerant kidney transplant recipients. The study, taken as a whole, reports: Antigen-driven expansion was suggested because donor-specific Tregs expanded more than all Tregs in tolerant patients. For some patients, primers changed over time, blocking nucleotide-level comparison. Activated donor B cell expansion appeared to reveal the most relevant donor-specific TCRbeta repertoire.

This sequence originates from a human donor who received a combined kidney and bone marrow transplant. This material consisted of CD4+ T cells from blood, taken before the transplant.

CDR3 sequence (DNA): TGTGCCAGCAGCCAGGACAGGGGGAGGGTCAATCAGCCCCAGCATTTT. This gives the protein CASSQDRGRVNQPQHF. The chain couples TRBV7-2 to TRBJ1-5, with TRBD1 matching over 10 bases. CDR1 is SGHTA, CDR2 FQGNSA, per germline. CDR3 length: 16 residues. The junction had 7 bases not matched to a gene; V was cut back by 5 bases and J by 3 bases.